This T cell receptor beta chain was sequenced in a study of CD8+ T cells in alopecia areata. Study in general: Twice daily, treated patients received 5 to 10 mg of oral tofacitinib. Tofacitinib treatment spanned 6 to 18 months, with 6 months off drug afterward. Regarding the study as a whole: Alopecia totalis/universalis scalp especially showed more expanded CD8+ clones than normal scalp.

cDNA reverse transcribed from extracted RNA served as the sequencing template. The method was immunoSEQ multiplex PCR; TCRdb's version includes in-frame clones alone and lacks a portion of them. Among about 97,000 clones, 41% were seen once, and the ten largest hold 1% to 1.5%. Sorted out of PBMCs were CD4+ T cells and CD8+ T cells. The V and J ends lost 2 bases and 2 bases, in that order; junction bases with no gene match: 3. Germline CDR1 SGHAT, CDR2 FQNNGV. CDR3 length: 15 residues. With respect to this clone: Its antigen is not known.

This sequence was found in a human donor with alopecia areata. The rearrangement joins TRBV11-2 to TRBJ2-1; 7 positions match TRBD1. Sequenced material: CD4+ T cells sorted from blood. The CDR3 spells CASSLLGGPYNEQFF. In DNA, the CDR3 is TGTGCCAGCAGCTTATTAGGGGGCCCCTACAATGAGCAGTTCTTC. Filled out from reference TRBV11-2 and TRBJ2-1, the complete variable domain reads EAGVAQSPRYKIIEKRQSVAFWCNPISGHATLYWYQQILGQGPKLLIQFQNNGVVDDSQLPKDRFSAERLKGVDSTLKIQPAKLEDSAVYLCASSLLGGPYNEQFFGPGTRLTVL.